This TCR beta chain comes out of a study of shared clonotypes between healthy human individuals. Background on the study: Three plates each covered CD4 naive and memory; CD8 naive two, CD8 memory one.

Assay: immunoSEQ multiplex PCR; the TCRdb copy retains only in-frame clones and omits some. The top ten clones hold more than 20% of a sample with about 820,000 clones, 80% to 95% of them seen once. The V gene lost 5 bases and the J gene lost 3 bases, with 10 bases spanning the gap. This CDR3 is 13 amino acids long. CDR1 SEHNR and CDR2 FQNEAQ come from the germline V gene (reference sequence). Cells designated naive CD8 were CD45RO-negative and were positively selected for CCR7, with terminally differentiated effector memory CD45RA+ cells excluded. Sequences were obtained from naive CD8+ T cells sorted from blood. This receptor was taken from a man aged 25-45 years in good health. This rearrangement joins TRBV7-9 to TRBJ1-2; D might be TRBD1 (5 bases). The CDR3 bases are TGTGCCAGCAGCGGAGCAGGGTACTATGGCTACACCTTC. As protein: CASSGAGYYGYTF.